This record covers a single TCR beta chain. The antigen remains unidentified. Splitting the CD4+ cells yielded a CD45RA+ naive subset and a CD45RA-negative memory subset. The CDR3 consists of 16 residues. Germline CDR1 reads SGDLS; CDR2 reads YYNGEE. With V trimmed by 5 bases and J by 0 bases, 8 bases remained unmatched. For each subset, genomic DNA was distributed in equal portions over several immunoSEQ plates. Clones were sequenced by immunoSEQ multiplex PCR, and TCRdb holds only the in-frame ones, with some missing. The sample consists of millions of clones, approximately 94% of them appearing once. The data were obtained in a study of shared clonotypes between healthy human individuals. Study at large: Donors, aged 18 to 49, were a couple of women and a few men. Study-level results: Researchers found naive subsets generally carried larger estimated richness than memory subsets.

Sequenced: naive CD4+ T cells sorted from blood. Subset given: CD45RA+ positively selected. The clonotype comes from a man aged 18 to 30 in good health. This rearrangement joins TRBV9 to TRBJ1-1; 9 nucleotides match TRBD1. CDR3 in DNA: TGTGCCAGCAGATCGTATACAGGGGGCATGAACACTGAAGCTTTCTTT. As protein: CASRSYTGGMNTEAFF.